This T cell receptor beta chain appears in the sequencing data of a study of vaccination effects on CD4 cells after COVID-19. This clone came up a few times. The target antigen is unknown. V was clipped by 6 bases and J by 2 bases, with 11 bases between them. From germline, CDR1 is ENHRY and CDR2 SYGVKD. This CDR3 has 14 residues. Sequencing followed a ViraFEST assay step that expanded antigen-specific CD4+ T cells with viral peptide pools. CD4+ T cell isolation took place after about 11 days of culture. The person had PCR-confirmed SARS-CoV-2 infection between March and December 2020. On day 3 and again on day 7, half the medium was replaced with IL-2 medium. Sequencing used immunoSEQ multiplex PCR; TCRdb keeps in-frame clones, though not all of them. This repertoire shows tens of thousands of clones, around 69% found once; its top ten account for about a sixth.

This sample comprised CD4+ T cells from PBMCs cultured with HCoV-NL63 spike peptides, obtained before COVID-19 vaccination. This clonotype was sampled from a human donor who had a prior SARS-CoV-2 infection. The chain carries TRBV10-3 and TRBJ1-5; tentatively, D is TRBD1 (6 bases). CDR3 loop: CAIRSGVGNQPQHF. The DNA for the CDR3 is TGTGCCATCAGATCAGGGGTCGGCAATCAGCCCCAGCATTTT.